This T cell receptor (beta chain) was identified during a study of beta chain features in type 1 diabetes. Study-level results: TCRB CDR3s were moderately but significantly shorter in Type 1 diabetes patients in all four CD4+ subsets.

Expressed TCRB transcripts were sequenced because the entire RNA isolate underwent reverse transcription. Using immunoSEQ multiplex PCR, the repertoire was profiled, and TCRdb retains in-frame clones only, with some absent. The table includes some 240,000 clones, roughly 17% detected once. Comments on this clone: The antigen is undetermined.

The CDR3 has 14 amino acids. Trimming shortened V by 2 bases and J by 0 bases, and 7 bases separated the two germline ends. Germline V CDR1 and CDR2: SGDLS, YYNGEE. Sequenced material: naive CD4+ T cells from blood. This TCR derives from a man in his thirties or forties with type 1 diabetes. The chain carries TRBV9 and TRBJ2-3; no clear D. CDR3 protein: CASSVSRSTDTQYF. DNA of the CDR3: TGTGCCAGCAGCGTGAGTCGTAGCACAGATACGCAGTATTTT. Supplemented by reference TRBV9 and TRBJ2-3, the full variable domain reads DSGVTQTPKHLITATGQRVTLRCSPRSGDLSVYWYQQSLDQGLQFLIQYYNGEERAKGNILERFSAQQFPDLHSELNLSSLELGDSALYFCASSVSRSTDTQYFGPGTRLTVL.